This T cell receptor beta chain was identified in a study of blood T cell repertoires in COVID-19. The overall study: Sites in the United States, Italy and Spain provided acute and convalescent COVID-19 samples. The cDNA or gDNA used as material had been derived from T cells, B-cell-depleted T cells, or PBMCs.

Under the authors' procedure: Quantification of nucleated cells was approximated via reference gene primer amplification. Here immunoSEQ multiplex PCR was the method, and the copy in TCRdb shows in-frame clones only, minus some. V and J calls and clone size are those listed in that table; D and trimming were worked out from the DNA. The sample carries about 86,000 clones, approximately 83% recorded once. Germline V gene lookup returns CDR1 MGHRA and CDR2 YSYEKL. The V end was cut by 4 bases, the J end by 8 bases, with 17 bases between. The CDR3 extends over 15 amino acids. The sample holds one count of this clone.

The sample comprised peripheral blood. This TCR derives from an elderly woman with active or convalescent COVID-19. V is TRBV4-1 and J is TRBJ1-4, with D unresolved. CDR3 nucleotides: TGCGCCAGCAGCCCCAGCGATCGGGGTTGGGAAAAACTGTTTTTT. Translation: CASSPSDRGWEKLFF.